The entry that follows covers one T cell receptor (beta chain) sequence. What it recognizes is unknown. This sample stems from a study of OX40 agonist ivuxolimab in advanced cancers. CDR3 size: 13 residues. Germline V gives CDR1 KGHSH, CDR2 LQKENI. V was trimmed by 0 bases and J by 6 bases, leaving 8 bases between them. The method was immunoSEQ multiplex PCR; TCRdb's version includes in-frame clones alone and lacks a portion of them. This table has about 61,000 clones, over 80% appearing once. Study results and caveats: The mean number of expanded clones was higher in CD8+ T cells than in CD4+.

This TCR came from an adult with an advanced solid tumor such as melanoma, head and neck, liver or kidney cancer. The chain combines TRBV18 with TRBJ1-1, with no clear D. Source: CD4+ or CD8+ T cells sorted from blood, taken in a trial of the OX40 agonist ivuxolimab. The CDR3 region has the DNA TGTGCCAGCTCACCACCGCCTTTCGCTGAAGCTTTCTTT. As protein: CASSPPPFAEAFF. Combining the CDR3 with reference TRBV18 and TRBJ1-1 gives the whole variable domain NAGVMQNPRHLVRRRGQEARLRCSPMKGHSHVYWYRQLPEEGLKFMVYLQKENIIDESGMPKERFSAEFPKEGPSILRIQQVVRGDSAAYFCASSPPPFAEAFFGQGTRLTVV.